This T cell receptor (beta chain) was recovered during a study of CD8 T cells in ankylosing spondylitis. Study conclusions and caveats: A motif in TCR beta, a set of roughly eight highly homologous variants, appeared characteristic of ankylosing spondylitis blood.

V shed 4 bases and J shed 5 bases, with 17 bases lying between them. Germline V lookup: CDR1 SGHAT, CDR2 FQNNGV. The CDR3 is made up of 15 amino acids. This clonotype was seen ten or more times. Its cognate antigen is unknown. Making the TCR beta libraries involved quantitative 5'-RACE with molecular barcodes. One entry per CDR3 protein results from TCRdb running MiXCR on the 5' RACE reads. The sample yields 250,000 to 400,000 distinct CDR3 sequences, around a tenth seen once. Sample: blood, either unsorted or a sorted T cell fraction (not recorded which). J is TRBJ2-5 and V is TRBV11-2; D is uncertain. The receptor was derived from a female donor with ankylosing spondylitis or in good health (not recorded which). The CDR3 region is CASSSEFLVGETQYF. In DNA, the CDR3 is TGTGCCAGCAGCTCCGAGTTTCTAGTGGGGGAGACCCAGTACTTC.